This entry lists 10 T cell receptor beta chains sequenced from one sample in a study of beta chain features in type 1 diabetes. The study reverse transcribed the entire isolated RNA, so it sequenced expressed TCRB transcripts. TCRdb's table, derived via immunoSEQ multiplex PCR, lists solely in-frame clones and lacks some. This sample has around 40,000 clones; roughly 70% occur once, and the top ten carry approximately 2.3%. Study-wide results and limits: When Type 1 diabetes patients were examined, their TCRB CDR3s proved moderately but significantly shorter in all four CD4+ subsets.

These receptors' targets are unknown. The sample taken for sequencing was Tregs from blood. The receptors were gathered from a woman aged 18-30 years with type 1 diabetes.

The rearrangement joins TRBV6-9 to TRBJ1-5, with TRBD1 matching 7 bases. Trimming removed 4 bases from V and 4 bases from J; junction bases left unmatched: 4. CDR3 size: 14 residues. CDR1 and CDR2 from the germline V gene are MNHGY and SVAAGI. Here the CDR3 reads CASSLGGRNQPQHF. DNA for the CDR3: TGTGCCAGCAGTTTAGGGGGCCGAAATCAGCCCCAGCATTTT.

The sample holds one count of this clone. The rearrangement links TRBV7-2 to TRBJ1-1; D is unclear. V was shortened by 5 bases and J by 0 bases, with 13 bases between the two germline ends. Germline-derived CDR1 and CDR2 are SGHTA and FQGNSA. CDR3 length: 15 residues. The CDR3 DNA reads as TGTGCCAGCAGCATCTCGAGCAGGATGAACACTGAAGCTTTCTTT. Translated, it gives CASSISSRMNTEAFF.

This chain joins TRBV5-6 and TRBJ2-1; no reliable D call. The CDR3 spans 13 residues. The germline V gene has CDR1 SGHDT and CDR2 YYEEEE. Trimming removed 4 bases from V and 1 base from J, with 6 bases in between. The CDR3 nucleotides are TGTGCCAGCAGCCCCCAATCCTACAATGAGCAGTTCTTC. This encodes CASSPQSYNEQFF.

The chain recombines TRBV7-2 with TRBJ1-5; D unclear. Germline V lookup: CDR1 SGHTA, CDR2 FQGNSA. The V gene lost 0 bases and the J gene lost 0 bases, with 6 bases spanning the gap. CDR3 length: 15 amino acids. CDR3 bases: TGTGCCAGCAGCTTAGCGGGAGCTAGCAATCAGCCCCAGCATTTT. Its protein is CASSLAGASNQPQHF.

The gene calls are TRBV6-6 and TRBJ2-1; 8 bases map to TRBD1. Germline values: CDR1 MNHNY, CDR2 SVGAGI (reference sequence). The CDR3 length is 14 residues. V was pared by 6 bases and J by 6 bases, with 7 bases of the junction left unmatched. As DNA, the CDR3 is TGTGCCAGCAGAGCCGGGACAGGCGGCAATGAGCAGTTCTTC. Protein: CASRAGTGGNEQFF.

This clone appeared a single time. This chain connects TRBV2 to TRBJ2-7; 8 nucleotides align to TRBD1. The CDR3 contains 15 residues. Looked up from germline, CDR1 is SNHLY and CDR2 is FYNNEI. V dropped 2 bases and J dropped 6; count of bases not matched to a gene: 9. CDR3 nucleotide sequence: TGTGCCAGCAGTGAAAATACAGGGGGGTATTCCGAGCAGTACTTC. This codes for CASSENTGGYSEQYF.

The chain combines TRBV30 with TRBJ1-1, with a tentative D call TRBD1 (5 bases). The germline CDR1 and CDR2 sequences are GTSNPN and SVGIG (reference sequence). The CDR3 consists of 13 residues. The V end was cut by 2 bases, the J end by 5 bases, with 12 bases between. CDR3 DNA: TGTGCCTGGAGTCGCCCTAGGACAACTGAAGCTTTCTTT. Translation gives CAWSRPRTTEAFF. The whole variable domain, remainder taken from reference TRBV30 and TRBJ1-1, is SQTIHQWPATLVQPVGSPLSLECTVEGTSNPNLYWYRQAAGRGLQLLFYSVGIGQISSEVPQNLSASRPQDRQFILSSKKLLLSDSGFYLCAWSRPRTTEAFFGQGTRLTVV.

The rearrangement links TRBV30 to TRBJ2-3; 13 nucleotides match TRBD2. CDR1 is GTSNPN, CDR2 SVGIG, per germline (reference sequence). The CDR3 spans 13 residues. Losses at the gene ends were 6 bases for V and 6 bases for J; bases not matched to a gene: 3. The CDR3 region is CACPLAGGDTQYF. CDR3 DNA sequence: TGTGCCTGCCCACTAGCGGGAGGGGATACGCAGTATTTT.

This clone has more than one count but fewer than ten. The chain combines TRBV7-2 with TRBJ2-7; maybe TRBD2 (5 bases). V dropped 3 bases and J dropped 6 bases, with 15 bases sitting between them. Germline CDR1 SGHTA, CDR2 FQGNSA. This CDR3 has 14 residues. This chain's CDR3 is CASSFRGSGREQYF. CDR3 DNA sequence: TGTGCCAGCAGCTTCCGGGGTTCGGGTCGCGAGCAGTACTTC.

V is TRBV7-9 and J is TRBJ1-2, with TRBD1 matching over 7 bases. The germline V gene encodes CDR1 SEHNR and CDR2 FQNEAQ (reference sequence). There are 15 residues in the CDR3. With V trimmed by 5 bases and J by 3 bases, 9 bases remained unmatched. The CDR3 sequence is CASSRGQSRDYGYTF. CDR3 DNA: TGTGCCAGCAGCAGGGGACAGTCACGGGACTATGGCTACACCTTC.